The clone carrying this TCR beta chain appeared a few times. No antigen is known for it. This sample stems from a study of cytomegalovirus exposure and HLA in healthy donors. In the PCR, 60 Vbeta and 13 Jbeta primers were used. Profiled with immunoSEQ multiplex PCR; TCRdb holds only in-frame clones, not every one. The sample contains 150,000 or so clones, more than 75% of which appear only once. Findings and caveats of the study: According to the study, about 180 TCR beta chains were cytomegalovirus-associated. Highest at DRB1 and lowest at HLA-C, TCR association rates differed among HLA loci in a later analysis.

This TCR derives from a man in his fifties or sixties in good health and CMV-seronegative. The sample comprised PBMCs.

The CDR3 bases are TGTGCCAGCAGCTTCTCTCAGACTAGGTCCACAGATACGCAGTATTTT. The encoded protein is CASSFSQTRSTDTQYF. The chain uses TRBV5-4 and TRBJ2-3, with D maybe TRBD2 (6 bases). The V end lost 2 bases, the J end lost 2 bases, and 15 bases lay between the germline ends. Germline loops: CDR1 SGHNT, CDR2 YYREEE (reference sequence). This CDR3 has 16 amino acids.